This T cell receptor (beta chain) was found in a study of blood T cells in healthy people across ages. For the study at large: About one barcoded beta molecule per two T cells was captured by template switching. Whole-study results and caveats: Higher naive T cell percentage went strongly together with higher TCR beta diversity.

The sample providers were healthy Caucasian people from Russia, aged about 6 to 95. PBMCs, at least 6 million per sample, were isolated. Through a sample-barcoded 5' primer and a J-beta primer mix, a second PCR was run for roughly 6 to 11 cycles. TCRdb redid the calling of the 5' RACE reads with MiXCR, one entry per CDR3 protein. The data hold 950,000 to 1,200,000 distinct CDR3 sequences, with roughly two fifths observed a single time. To note about this clonotype: Its antigen remains unidentified.

Germline loops: CDR1 SGHRS, CDR2 YFSETQ. V lost 5 bases to trimming and J lost 4 bases, with 17 bases between them. This CDR3 has 15 amino acids. The clonotype comes from a young man in good health. The specimen was blood. This chain uses TRBV5-1 with TRBJ2-3, with D perhaps matching TRBD2 (5 bases). The CDR3: CASSPEGFGPDTQYF. The DNA of the CDR3 is TGCGCCAGCAGTCCCGAGGGTTTCGGTCCAGATACGCAGTATTTT.